This passage covers 14 T cell receptor beta chains from one sample sequenced in a study of OX40 agonist ivuxolimab in advanced cancers. Clones were read by immunoSEQ multiplex PCR, and TCRdb kept only the in-frame ones, dropping some. The sample consists of approximately 81,000 clones, roughly 86% of them appearing once. This specimen was CD4+ or CD8+ T cells sorted from blood, taken in a trial of the OX40 agonist ivuxolimab. All receptors come from an adult with an advanced solid tumor such as melanoma, head and neck, liver or kidney cancer.

Comments on this clone: The same CDR3 is also encoded by other DNA sequences in this sample. The chain links TRBV19 to TRBJ2-1, with D possibly TRBD2 on 5 matching bases. V was trimmed by 3 bases and J by 0 bases, leaving 9 bases between them. This CDR3 contains 15 residues. Germline CDR1 reads LNHDA; CDR2 reads SQIVND (reference sequence). CDR3 amino acids: CASSIGGYSYNEQFF. DNA for the CDR3: TGTGCCAGTAGTATCGGAGGCTACTCCTACAATGAGCAGTTCTTC.

The gene calls are TRBV5-1 and TRBJ2-7; 7 positions match TRBD1. CDR1 is SGHRS and CDR2 is YFSETQ in the germline V gene. The V and J ends lost 5 bases and 1 base, in that order; junction bases with no gene match: 6. The CDR3 has 14 residues. Here the CDR3 reads CASRPGTASYEQYF. The CDR3 region has the DNA TGCGCCAGCAGACCCGGGACAGCATCCTACGAGCAGTACTTC.

The chain recombines TRBV7-3 with TRBJ1-2; possible D gene TRBD1, 5 bases. V gave up 5 bases and J gave up 5 bases, with 12 bases separating them. The CDR3 extends over 13 amino acids. In germline, CDR1 is SGHTA, CDR2 FQGTGA. CDR3 sequence (DNA): TGTGCCAGCAGCGTATCGACAGTGTATGGCTACACCTTC. It specifies CASSVSTVYGYTF.

This rearrangement joins TRBV19 to TRBJ2-1; a possible D gene is TRBD1 (5 bases). Trimming stripped 3 bases from V and 4 bases from J, with 10 bases between. Germline assignment: CDR1 LNHDA and CDR2 SQIVND (reference sequence). CDR3 size: 14 residues. The CDR3 coding sequence is TGTGCCAGTAGTATTCCGGACAATTACAATGAGCAGTTCTTC. It codes for CASSIPDNYNEQFF.

About this clone itself: This sample includes further DNA sequences coding for the same CDR3. The chain uses TRBV5-1 and TRBJ1-3, with D perhaps TRBD1 (5 bases). The CDR3 spans 14 residues. Deletions cut 4 bases from V and 1 base from J, with 9 bases between. Germline V gives CDR1 SGHRS, CDR2 YFSETQ. In nucleotides, the CDR3 is TGCGCCAGCAGCCCGCAGGGATCTGGAAACACCATATATTTT. It is translated as CASSPQGSGNTIYF.

This CDR3 reads CAISEREDNSPLHF. The CDR3 DNA follows: TGTGCCATCAGTGAAAGGGAGGACAATTCACCCCTCCACTTT. The V gene is TRBV10-3, the J gene TRBJ1-6; the D is unclear. CDR3 length equals 14 residues. Germline CDR1 reads ENHRY; CDR2 reads SYGVKD. Trimming took off 3 bases at V and 7 bases at J, with 10 bases between the two ends.

The V call is TRBV7-9, the J call TRBJ1-1; D remains ambiguous. Deletions cut 5 bases from V and 11 bases from J, with 12 bases between. The CDR3 is made up of 11 amino acids. Germline V gives CDR1 SEHNR, CDR2 FQNEAQ (reference sequence). Written as DNA, the CDR3 is TGTGCCAGCAGCGAACGAGGAGGTGCTTTCTTT. Translated: CASSERGGAFF.

The chain employs TRBV5-4 and TRBJ1-3, with a possible D match to TRBD1 (6 bases). V was shortened by 4 bases and J by 0 bases, with 14 bases between the two germline ends. The CDR3 is 16 residues long. The V gene's germline CDR1 is SGHNT and CDR2 YYREEE (reference sequence). The CDR3 is CASSMDRSLSGNTIYF. For the CDR3, the DNA is TGTGCCAGCAGCATGGACAGATCCCTCTCTGGAAACACCATATATTTT.

CDR3 DNA: TGCGCCAGCAGCGGAAAGGGGGTCCGAAACGAGGCCTATAATTCACCCCTCCACTTT. This translates into CASSGKGVRNEAYNSPLHF. The rearrangement joins TRBV5-1 to TRBJ1-6; perhaps TRBD1 as D (6 bases). Germline V gene sequence: CDR1 SGHRS, CDR2 YFSETQ. V lost 4 bases and J 2 bases, leaving 22 bases between the germline ends. This CDR3 contains 19 residues.

This chain connects TRBV5-1 to TRBJ2-5; TRBD1 might be the D (5 bases). This CDR3 contains 14 residues. V was cut by 5 bases and J by 4 bases, with 15 bases left in between. CDR1 is SGHRS and CDR2 is YFSETQ in the germline V gene. The CDR3 DNA follows: TGCGCCAGCAGTGAGCTAGGGGTAGGAGAGACCCAGTACTTC. This gives the protein CASSELGVGETQYF. Full variable domain (remainder filled in from reference TRBV5-1 and TRBJ2-5): KAGVTQTPRYLIKTRGQQVTLSCSPISGHRSVSWYQQTPGQGLQFLFEYFSETQRNKGNFPGRFSGRQFSNSRSEMNVSTLELGDSALYLCASSELGVGETQYFGPGTRLLVL.

V gene TRBV7-9 combines with J gene TRBJ2-7; 8 bases line up with TRBD2. CDR3 length: 15 residues. Germline CDR1 reads SEHNR; CDR2 reads FQNEAQ (reference sequence). V shed 2 bases and J 3 bases; nucleotides not matched to a gene: 6. CDR3 DNA sequence: TGTGCCAGCAGCTTATCTAGCGGGCGAATCTACGAGCAGTACTTC. As protein: CASSLSSGRIYEQYF. The variable domain in full, with the rest retrieved from reference TRBV7-9 and TRBJ2-7, is DTGVSQNPRHKITKRGQNVTFRCDPISEHNRLYWYRQTLGQGPEFLTYFQNEAQLEKSRLLSDRFSAERPKGSFSTLEIQRTEQGDSAMYLCASSLSSGRIYEQYFGPGTRLTVT.

The V gene is TRBV6-5, the J gene TRBJ2-1; 8 bases align to TRBD1. In germline, CDR1 is MNHEY, CDR2 SVGAGI. This CDR3 is 13 amino acids long. J gave up 3 bases and V 6 bases, and 1 base lay outside the gene matches. As DNA, the CDR3 is TGTGCCAGCAGACAGGGGGTCTACAATGAGCAGTTCTTC. The encoded protein is CASRQGVYNEQFF.

DNA for the CDR3: TGTGCCAGCAAGGACAGGGCTCACAATGAGCAGTTCTTC. This sequence encodes CASKDRAHNEQFF. This rearrangement joins TRBV6-1 to TRBJ2-1; 8 bases map to TRBD1. Germline values: CDR1 MNHNS, CDR2 SASEGT. CDR3 size: 13 residues. The trim removed 7 bases at V and 5 bases at J, leaving 4 bases unmatched.

CDR3 amino acids: CASSEGQTWYEQYF. The CDR3 bases are TGCGCCAGCAGTGAGGGACAGACCTGGTACGAGCAGTACTTC. This chain links TRBV10-2 with TRBJ2-7; maybe TRBD1 (6 bases). The CDR3 totals 14 residues. Germline V gives CDR1 WSHSY, CDR2 SAAADI. V lost 2 bases and J lost 4, with 12 bases in between.